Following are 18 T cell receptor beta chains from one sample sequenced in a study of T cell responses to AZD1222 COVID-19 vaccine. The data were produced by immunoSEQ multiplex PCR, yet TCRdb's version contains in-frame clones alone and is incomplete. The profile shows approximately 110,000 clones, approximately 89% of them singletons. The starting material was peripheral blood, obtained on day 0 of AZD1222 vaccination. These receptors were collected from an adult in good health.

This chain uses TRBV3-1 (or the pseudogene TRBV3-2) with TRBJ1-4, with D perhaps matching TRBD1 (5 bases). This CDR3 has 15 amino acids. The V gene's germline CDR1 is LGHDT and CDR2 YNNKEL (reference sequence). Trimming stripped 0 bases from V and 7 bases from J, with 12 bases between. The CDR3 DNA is TGTGCCAGCAGCCAAGATTGGGGGGATGGTGAAAAACTGTTTTTT. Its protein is CASSQDWGDGEKLFF.

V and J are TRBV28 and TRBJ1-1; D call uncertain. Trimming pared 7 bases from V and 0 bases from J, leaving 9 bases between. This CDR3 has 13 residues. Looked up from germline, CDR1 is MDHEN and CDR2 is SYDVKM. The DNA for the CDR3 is TGTGCCAGCATCGGGCAGATGAACACTGAAGCTTTCTTT. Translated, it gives CASIGQMNTEAFF.

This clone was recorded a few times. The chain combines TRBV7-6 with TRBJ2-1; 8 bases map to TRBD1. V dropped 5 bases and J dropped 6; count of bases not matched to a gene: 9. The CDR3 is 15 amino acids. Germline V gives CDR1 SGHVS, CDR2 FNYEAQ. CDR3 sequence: CASSPGQGTGNEQFF. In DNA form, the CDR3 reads TGTGCCAGCAGCCCAGGACAGGGAACAGGCAATGAGCAGTTCTTC.

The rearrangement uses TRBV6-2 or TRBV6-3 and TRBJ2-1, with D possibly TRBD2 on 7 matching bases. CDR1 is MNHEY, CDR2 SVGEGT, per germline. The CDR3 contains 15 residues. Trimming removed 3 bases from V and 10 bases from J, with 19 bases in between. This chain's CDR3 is CASSYGGGRPKEQFF. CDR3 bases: TGTGCCAGCAGTTATGGCGGGGGCCGACCTAAAGAGCAGTTCTTC.

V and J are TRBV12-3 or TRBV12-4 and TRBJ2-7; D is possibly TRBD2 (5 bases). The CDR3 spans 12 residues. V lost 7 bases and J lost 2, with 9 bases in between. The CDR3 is CASNTGTYEQYF. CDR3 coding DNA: TGTGCCAGCAATACGGGGACCTACGAGCAGTACTTC.

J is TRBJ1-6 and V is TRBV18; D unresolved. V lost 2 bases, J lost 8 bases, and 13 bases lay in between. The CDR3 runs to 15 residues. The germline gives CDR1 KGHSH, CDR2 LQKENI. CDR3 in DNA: TGTGCCAGCTCACCAAATGACATCTTGGATTCACCCCTCCACTTT. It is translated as CASSPNDILDSPLHF.

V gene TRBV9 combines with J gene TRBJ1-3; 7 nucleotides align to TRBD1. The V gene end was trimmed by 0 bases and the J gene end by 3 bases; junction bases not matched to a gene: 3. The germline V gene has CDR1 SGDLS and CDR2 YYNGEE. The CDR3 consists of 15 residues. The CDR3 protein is CASSVAGGLGNTIYF. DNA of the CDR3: TGTGCCAGCAGCGTAGCAGGGGGTCTTGGAAACACCATATATTTT. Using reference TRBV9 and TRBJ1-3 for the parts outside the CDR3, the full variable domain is DSGVTQTPKHLITATGQRVTLRCSPRSGDLSVYWYQQSLDQGLQFLIQYYNGEERAKGNILERFSAQQFPDLHSELNLSSLELGDSALYFCASSVAGGLGNTIYFGEGSWLTVV.

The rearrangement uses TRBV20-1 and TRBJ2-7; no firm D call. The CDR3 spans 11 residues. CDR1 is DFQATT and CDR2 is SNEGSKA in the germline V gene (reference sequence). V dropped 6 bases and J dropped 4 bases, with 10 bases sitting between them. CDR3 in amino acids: CSAPSPYEQYF. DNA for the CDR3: TGCAGTGCACCATCCCCTTACGAGCAGTACTTC.

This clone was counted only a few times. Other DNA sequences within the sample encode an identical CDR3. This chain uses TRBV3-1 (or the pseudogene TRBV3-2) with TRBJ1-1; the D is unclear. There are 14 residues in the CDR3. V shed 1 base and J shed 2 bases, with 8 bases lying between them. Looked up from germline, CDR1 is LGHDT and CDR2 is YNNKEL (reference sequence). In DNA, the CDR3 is TGTGCCAGCAGCCAAGTGGGCGTCAACACTGAAGCTTTCTTT. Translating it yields CASSQVGVNTEAFF.

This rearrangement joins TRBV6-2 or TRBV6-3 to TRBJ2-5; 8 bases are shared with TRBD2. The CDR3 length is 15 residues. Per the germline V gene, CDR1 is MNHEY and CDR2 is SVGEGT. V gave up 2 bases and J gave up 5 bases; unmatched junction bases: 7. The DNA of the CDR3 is TGTGCCAGCAGTTACGCTCGGGGGGGAGGTGAGACCCAGTACTTC. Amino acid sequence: CASSYARGGGETQYF.

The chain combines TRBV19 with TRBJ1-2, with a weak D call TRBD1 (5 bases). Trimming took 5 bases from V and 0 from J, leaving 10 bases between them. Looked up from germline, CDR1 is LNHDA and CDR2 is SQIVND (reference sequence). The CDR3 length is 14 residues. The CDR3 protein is CASSSGTTNYGYTF. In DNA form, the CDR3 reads TGTGCCAGTAGTTCAGGGACGACTAACTATGGCTACACCTTC.

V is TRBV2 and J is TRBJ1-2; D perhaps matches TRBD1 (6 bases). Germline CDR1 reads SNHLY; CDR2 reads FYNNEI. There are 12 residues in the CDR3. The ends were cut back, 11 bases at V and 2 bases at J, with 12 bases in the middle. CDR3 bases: TGTGCCGGACAGACGGTCAACTATGGCTACACCTTC. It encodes CAGQTVNYGYTF.

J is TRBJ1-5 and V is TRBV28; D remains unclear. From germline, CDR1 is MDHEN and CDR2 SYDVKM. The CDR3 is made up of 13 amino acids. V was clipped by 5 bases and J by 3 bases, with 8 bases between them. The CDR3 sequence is CASSRRNNQPQHF. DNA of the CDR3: TGTGCCAGCAGTAGACGGAACAATCAGCCCCAGCATTTT. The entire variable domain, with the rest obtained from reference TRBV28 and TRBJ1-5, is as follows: DVKVTQSSRYLVKRTGEKVFLECVQDMDHENMFWYRQDPGLGLRLIYFSYDVKMKEKGDIPEGYSVSREKKERFSLILESASTNQTSMYLCASSRRNNQPQHFGDGTRLSIL.

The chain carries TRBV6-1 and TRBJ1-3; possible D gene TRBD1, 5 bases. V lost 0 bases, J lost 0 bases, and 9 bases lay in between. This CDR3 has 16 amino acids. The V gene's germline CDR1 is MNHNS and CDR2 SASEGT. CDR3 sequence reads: CASSEAEGSSGNTIYF. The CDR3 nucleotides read TGTGCCAGCAGTGAAGCGGAGGGGAGCTCTGGAAACACCATATATTTT.

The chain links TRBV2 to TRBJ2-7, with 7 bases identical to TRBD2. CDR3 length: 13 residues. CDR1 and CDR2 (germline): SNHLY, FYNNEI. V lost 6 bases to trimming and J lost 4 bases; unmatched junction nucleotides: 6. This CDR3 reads CASRPGGYYEQYF. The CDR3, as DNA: TGTGCCAGCAGGCCGGGAGGTTATTACGAGCAGTACTTC.

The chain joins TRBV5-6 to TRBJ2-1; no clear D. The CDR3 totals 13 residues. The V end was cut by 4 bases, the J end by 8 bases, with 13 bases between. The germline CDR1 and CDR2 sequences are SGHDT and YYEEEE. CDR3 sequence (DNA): TGTGCCAGCAGCCGCCTGGGGTCCGATGAGCAGTTCTTC. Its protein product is CASSRLGSDEQFF.

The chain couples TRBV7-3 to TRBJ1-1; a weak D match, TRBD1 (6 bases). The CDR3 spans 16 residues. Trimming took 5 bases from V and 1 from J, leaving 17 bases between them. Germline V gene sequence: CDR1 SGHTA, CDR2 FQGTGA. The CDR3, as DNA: TGTGCCAGCAGCCAAAGAGGGGGATCAAGGAACACTGAAGCTTTCTTT. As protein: CASSQRGGSRNTEAFF. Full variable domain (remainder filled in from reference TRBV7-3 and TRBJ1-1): GAGVSQTPSNKVTEKGKYVELRCDPISGHTALYWYRQSLGQGPEFLIYFQGTGAADDSGLPNDRFFAVRPEGSVSTLKIQRTERGDSAVYLCASSQRGGSRNTEAFFGQGTRLTVV.

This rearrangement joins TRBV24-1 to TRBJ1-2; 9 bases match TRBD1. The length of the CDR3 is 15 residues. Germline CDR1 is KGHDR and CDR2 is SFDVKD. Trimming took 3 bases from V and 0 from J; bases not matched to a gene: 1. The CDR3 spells CATSDRQGANYGYTF. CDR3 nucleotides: TGTGCCACCAGTGATCGACAGGGGGCTAACTATGGCTACACCTTC.